These T cell receptor beta chains were read from a single sample in a study of Graves' ophthalmopathy and Graves' hyperthyroidism. TCRdb reprocessed the multiplex PCR reads with MiXCR, giving one entry per CDR3 protein. The profile shows 450,000 or so distinct CDR3 sequences, around an eighth of them singletons. Material: blood. Receptors were obtained from a woman aged 25 to 39 with Graves' ophthalmopathy. The CDR3 runs from the conserved cysteine through the conserved F or W. A D gene is named only where the DNA matches it firmly. Part of the rows lack a size; the others show once, few, many or a class for expanded clones.

v_gene	abundance	d_gene	j_gene	CDR3nt	CDR3aa
TRBV5-6	many	-	TRBJ2-7	TGTGCCAGCAGCTTGGCAACTGGGGCCCTACTATACGAGCAGTACTTC	CASSLATGALLYEQYF
TRBV6-5	many	-	TRBJ2-7	TGTGCCAGCAAGGTAGGGAAAACCTACGAGCAGTACTTC	CASKVGKTYEQYF
TRBV6-1	-	-	TRBJ2-5	TGTGCCAGCAGTGAAGCGGGTACAGAGACCCAGTACTTC	CASSEAGTETQYF
TRBV6-1	many	-	TRBJ1-2	TGTGCCAGCGGATTCTACGGGGGCGGAACGGGCGGCTACACCTTC	CASGFYGGGTGGYTF
TRBV7-2	many	-	TRBJ2-7	TGTGCCAGCAGCAGTCCGGGACAAACCTACGAGCAGTACTTC	CASSSPGQTYEQYF
TRBV11-3	many	-	TRBJ1-1	TGTGCCAGCAGCTTAGATAGGTTGGCAAACACTGAAGCTTTCTTT	CASSLDRLANTEAFF
TRBV20-1	many	TRBD1	TRBJ1-2	TGCAGTGCTAGAACAACCGGGACAGTCTTTGGCTACACCTTC	CSARTTGTVFGYTF
TRBV6-5	many	-	TRBJ1-6	TGTGCCAGCAGTTACTCGTCCCAGGGTGATTCACCCCTCCACTTT	CASSYSSQGDSPLHF
TRBV28	many	TRBD1	TRBJ1-1	TGTGCCAGCGACGGGACAGGGAGCATGAACACTGAAGCTTTCTTT	CASDGTGSMNTEAFF
TRBV6-1	many	TRBD1	TRBJ2-5	TGTGCCAGCAGTGAAGGACAGGGGAGAGAGACCCAGTACTTC	CASSEGQGRETQYF
TRBV10-2	many	-	TRBJ2-2	TGCGCCAGCAGTGTTCGATGGGCCGGGGAGCTGTTTTTT	CASSVRWAGELFF
TRBV28	many	-	TRBJ2-7	TGTGCCAGCAGTCCCTTGCTTGGGCCATGGGAGACCTACGAGCAGTACTTC	CASSPLLGPWETYEQYF
TRBV19	-	-	TRBJ1-2	TGTGCCAGTAGTTCTCGGGACAATCTTAACTATGGCTACACCTTC	CASSSRDNLNYGYTF
TRBV6-2/TRBV6-3	-	-	TRBJ2-7	TGTGCCAGCAGTTACGACCACTCCGATCCGGGCAGAAGCCCTTCCTACGAGCAGTACTTC	CASSYDHSDPGRSPSYEQYF
TRBV7-9	many	-	TRBJ1-1	TGTGCCAGCACACCCATGAACACTGAAGCTTTCTTT	CASTPMNTEAFF
TRBV6-5	few	-	TRBJ2-5	TGTGCCAGCAGTTACTTACAGGGCTTCCAAGAGACCCAGTACTTC	CASSYLQGFQETQYF
TRBV19	many	TRBD2	TRBJ2-5	TGTGCCAGTAGTAGCCGCGGGTTAGCGGGAGCCCAAGAGACCCAGTACTTC	CASSSRGLAGAQETQYF
TRBV24-1	many	-	TRBJ2-2	TGTGCCACCAGTGATTTGCTTTACGAAGCATATGCCGGGGAGCTGTTTTTT	CATSDLLYEAYAGELFF
TRBV6-4	many	TRBD1	TRBJ2-2	TGTGCCAGCAGGCCAAGCTCACTACCGACAGGGGCGCTGGCCGGGGAGCTGTTTTTT	CASRPSSLPTGALAGELFF
TRBV5-1	many	TRBD2	TRBJ2-4	TGCGCCAGCAGCCCCGTAGCGGGAGCCAAAAACATTCAGTACTTC	CASSPVAGAKNIQYF
TRBV12-3/TRBV12-4	many	-	TRBJ2-2	TGTGCCAGCAGCCCCGCCGGCATCGGGGAGCTGTTTTTT	CASSPAGIGELFF
TRBV4-1	few	-	TRBJ1-2	TGCGCCAGCAGCCAAACCGAACGGACAGCCTATGGCTACACCTTC	CASSQTERTAYGYTF
TRBV6-2/TRBV6-3	-	-	TRBJ1-5	TGTGCCAGCAGTTACTCACTTACTCAGCCCCAGCATTTT	CASSYSLTQPQHF
TRBV19	few	-	TRBJ2-7	TGTGCCAGTAGCCTGGACGTAGCCTACGAGCAGTACTTC	CASSLDVAYEQYF
TRBV6-5	many	-	TRBJ1-6	TGTGCCAGCAGTTACTACCATGGCTCACCCCTCCACTTT	CASSYYHGSPLHF
TRBV6-5	-	-	TRBJ1-6	TGTGCCAGCAGTTATCTGGGGGGGAGCTCCTATAATTCACCCCTCCACTTT	CASSYLGGSSYNSPLHF
TRBV12-3/TRBV12-4	few	-	TRBJ1-1	TGTGCCAGCAGTTACCGGGCTCCTAACACTGAAGCTTTCTTT	CASSYRAPNTEAFF
TRBV2	many	-	TRBJ2-5	TGTGCCAGCAGGGAAGCGGCGTACCAAGAGACCCAGTACTTC	CASREAAYQETQYF
TRBV20-1	many	-	TRBJ1-3	TGCAGTGCTAGAACAGGGAGAGGCTCTGGAAACACCATATATTTT	CSARTGRGSGNTIYF
TRBV12-3/TRBV12-4	many	TRBD1	TRBJ2-7	TGTGCCAGCACTTGGACAGGGTCCTACGAGCAGTACTTC	CASTWTGSYEQYF
TRBV6-2/TRBV6-3	many	-	TRBJ1-2	TGTGCCAGCAGCTCCACAGGGTTGAGAGGCTACACCTTC	CASSSTGLRGYTF
TRBV20-1	-	-	TRBJ1-1	TGCAGTGCGAATTCATATTTGAACACTGAAGCTTTCTTT	CSANSYLNTEAFF
TRBV7-8	many	-	TRBJ2-5	TGTGCCAGCAGCCTAAACATGGCGGAGACCCAGTACTTC	CASSLNMAETQYF
TRBV7-3	many	TRBD1	TRBJ1-6	TGTGCCAGCAGCCCCGGGACAGTTAATTCACCCCTCCACTTT	CASSPGTVNSPLHF
TRBV5-4	many	-	TRBJ2-5	TGTGCCAGCAGCCTCCAGACAGTACAAGAGACCCAGTACTTC	CASSLQTVQETQYF
TRBV5-1	-	-	TRBJ2-2	TGCGCCAGCAGCTTTCATGGGGCCGGGGAGCTGTTTTTT	CASSFHGAGELFF
TRBV15	once	-	TRBJ1-2	TGTGCCACCAGCGGAGGGGCCAGCCATGGCTACACCTTC	CATSGGASHGYTF
TRBV4-2	-	TRBD1	TRBJ1-1	TGTGCCAGCAGCGAATTCCCGGGACAGGGGAGAACTGAAGCTTTCTTT	CASSEFPGQGRTEAFF
TRBV19	-	-	TRBJ1-2	TGTGCCAGCTTGGACAGCCAGTCCTATGGCTACACCTTC	CASLDSQSYGYTF
TRBV20-1	many	-	TRBJ2-5	TGCAGTGCTACCCAAGAGACCCAGTACTTC	CSATQETQYF